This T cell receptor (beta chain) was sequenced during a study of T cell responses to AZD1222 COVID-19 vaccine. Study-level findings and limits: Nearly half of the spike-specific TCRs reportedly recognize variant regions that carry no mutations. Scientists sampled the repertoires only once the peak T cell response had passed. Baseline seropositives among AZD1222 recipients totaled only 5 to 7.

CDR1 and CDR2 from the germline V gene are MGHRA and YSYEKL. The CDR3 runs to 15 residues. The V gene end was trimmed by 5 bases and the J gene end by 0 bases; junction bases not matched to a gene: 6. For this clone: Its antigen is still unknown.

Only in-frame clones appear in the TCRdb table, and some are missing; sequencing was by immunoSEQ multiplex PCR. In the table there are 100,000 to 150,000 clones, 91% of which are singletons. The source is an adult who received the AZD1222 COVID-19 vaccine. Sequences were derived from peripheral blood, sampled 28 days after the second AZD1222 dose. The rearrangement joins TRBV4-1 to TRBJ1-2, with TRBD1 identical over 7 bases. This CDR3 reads CASSWGQTPNYGYTF. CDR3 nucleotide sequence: TGCGCCAGCAGCTGGGGACAGACTCCTAACTATGGCTACACCTTC.